This T cell receptor beta chain was captured by sequencing in a study of neoadjuvant nivolumab and ipilimumab in lung cancer. This CDR3 region has 15 residues. Germline V gene data show CDR1 as LGHNA and CDR2 as YNFKEQ. V trimming: 2 bases; J trimming: 13 bases; junction bases outside the gene matches: 12. Overall study findings and caveats: Only two of four nivolumab-treated tumors gained richness and clonality by surgery.

Sequencing used immunoSEQ multiplex PCR; TCRdb keeps in-frame clones, though not all of them. The sample lists 30,000 to 35,000 clones, roughly nine tenths occurring once. By proportion, this clone is large (0.1 to 1%). Its antigen is still unknown. V gene TRBV4-2 combines with J gene TRBJ1-2; 11 positions match TRBD1. The input for sequencing was peripheral blood, taken after neoadjuvant nivolumab, alone or with ipilimumab, at or shortly before surgery. The sequence came from an adult with non-small cell lung cancer. The CDR3 loop reads CASSQTDRGRSEGTF. The CDR3 DNA reads TGTGCCAGCAGCCAAACGGACAGGGGGCGCTCGGAGGGCACCTTC.